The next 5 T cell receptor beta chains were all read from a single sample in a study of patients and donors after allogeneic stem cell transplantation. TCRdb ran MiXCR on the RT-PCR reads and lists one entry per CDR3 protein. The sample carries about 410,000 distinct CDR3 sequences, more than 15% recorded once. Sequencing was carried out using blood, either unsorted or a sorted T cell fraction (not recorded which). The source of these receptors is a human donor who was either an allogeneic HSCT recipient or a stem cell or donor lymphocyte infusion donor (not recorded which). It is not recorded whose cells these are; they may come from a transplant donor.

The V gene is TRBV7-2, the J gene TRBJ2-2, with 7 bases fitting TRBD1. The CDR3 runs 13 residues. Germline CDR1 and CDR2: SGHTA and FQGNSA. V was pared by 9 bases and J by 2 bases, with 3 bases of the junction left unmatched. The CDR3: CARDRPNTGELFF. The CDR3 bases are TGTGCCAGGGACAGGCCAAACACCGGGGAGCTGTTTTTT. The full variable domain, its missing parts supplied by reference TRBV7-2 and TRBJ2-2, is GAGVSQSPSNKVTEKGKDVELRCDPISGHTALYWYRQSLGQGLEFLIYFQGNSAPDKSGLPSDRFSAERTGGSVSTLTIQRTQQEDSAVYLCARDRPNTGELFFGEGSRLTVL.

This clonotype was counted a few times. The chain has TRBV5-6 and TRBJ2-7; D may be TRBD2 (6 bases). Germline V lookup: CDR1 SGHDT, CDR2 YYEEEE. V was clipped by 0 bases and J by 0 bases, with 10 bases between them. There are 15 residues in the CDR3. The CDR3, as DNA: TGTGCCAGCAGCTTGGTAACGCGGGACTCCTACGAGCAGTACTTC. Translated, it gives CASSLVTRDSYEQYF. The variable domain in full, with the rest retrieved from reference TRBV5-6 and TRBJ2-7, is DAGVTQSPTHLIKTRGQQVTLRCSPKSGHDTVSWYQQALGQGPQFIFQYYEEEERQRGNFPDRFSGHQFPNYSSELNVNALLLGDSALYLCASSLVTRDSYEQYFGPGTRLTVT.

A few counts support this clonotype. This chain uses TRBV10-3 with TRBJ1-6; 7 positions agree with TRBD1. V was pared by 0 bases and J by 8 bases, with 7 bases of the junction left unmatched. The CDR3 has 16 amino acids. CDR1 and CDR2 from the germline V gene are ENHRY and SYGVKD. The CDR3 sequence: CAISESTGSVDSPLHF. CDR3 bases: TGTGCCATCAGTGAGTCGACAGGGAGCGTTGATTCACCCCTCCACTTT.

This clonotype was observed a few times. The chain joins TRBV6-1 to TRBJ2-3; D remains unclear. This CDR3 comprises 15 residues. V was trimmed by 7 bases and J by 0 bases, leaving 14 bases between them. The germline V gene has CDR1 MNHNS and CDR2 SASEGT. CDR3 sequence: CASNHRRQSTDTQYF. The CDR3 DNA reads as TGTGCCAGCAACCACCGACGGCAAAGCACAGATACGCAGTATTTT.

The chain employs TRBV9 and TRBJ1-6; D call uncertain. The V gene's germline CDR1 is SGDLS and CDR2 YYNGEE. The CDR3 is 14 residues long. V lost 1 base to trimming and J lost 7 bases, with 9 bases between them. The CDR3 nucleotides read TGTGCCAGCAGCGTAACGACCTCCAATTCACCCCTCCACTTT. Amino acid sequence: CASSVTTSNSPLHF.